This TCR beta chain emerged from a study of control samples from healthy donors and cancer patients. V was shortened by 5 bases and J by 0 bases, with 13 bases between the two germline ends. Germline-derived CDR1 and CDR2 are SGHAT and FQNNGV. This CDR3 contains 15 residues. The data were produced by immunoSEQ multiplex PCR, yet TCRdb's version contains in-frame clones alone and is incomplete. Of roughly 55,000 clones in the sample, about 96% were seen once. The chain links TRBV11-2 to TRBJ1-1; TRBD1 is a possible D gene (5 bases). Sequenced input: blood. This TCR came from a woman younger than 30 in good health. As DNA, the CDR3 is TGTGCCAGCAGCCGCAGAGGGACGTTGAACACTGAAGCTTTCTTT. Encoded protein: CASSRRGTLNTEAFF.